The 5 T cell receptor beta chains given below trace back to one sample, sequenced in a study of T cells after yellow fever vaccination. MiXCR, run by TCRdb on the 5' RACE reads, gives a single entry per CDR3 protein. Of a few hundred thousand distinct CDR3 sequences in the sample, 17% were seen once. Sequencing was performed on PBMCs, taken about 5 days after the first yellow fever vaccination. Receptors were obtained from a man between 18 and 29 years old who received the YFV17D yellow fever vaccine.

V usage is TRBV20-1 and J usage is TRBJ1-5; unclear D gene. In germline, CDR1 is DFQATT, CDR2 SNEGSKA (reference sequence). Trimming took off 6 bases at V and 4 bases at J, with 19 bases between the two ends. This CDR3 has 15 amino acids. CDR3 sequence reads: CSAKAGYSENQPQHF. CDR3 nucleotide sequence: TGCAGTGCCAAAGCGGGGTACTCGGAGAATCAGCCCCAGCATTTT.

As DNA, the CDR3 is TGTGCCAGTAGTAGGAGGGGGACCGAAACTCCGGAGTACTTC. The encoded protein is CASSRRGTETPEYF. The J gene is TRBJ2-7, the V gene TRBV19; D possibly uses TRBD1 or TRBD2 (6 bases each). CDR3 length: 14 residues. In germline, CDR1 is LNHDA, CDR2 SQIVND (reference sequence). V lost 4 bases, J lost 11 bases, and 21 bases lay in between.

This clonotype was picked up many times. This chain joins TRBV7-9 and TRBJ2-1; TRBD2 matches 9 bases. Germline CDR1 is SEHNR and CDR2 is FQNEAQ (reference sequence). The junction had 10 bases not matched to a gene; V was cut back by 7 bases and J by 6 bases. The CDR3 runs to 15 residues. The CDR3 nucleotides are TGTGCCAGCACCGGAGGGTGGCGGGGGGGCAATGAGCAGTTCTTC. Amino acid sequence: CASTGGWRGGNEQFF.

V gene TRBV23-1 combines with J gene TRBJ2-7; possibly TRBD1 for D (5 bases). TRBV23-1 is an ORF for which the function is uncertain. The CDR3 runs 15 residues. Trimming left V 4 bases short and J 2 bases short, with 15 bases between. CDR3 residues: CASSPLDSLTYEQYV. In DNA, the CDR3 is TGCGCCAGCAGTCCGCTTGACAGCCTAACCTACGAGCAGTACGTC.

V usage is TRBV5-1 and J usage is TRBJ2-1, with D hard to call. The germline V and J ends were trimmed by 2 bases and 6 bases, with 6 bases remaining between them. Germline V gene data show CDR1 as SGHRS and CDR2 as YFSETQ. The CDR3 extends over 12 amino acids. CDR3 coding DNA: TGCGCCAGCAGCTTACAGCTCAATGAGCAGTTCTTC. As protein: CASSLQLNEQFF.